This T cell receptor beta chain was identified in a study of blood T cell repertoires in COVID-19. Whole-study context: The study drew acute and convalescent COVID-19 samples from the United States, Italy and Spain. PBMCs, B-cell-depleted T cells, or T cells provided the cDNA or gDNA that made up the material.

After removal of 2 bases from V and 1 base from J, the junction contained 5 bases not matched to a gene. CDR1 is SGHRS, CDR2 YFSETQ, per germline. The length of the CDR3 is 16 residues. Participants reported their clinical history, and cohort assignment relied on those reports. Original analysis: It was from reference gene primer amplification that nucleated cell counts were estimated. Only in-frame clones appear in the TCRdb table, and some are missing; sequencing was by immunoSEQ multiplex PCR. V and J calls and clone size follow that table, whereas D and trimming were derived from the DNA. The sample consists of 150,000 to 200,000 clones, 89% of them appearing once.

V is TRBV5-1 and J is TRBJ2-3; 9 positions match TRBD2. Sequencing was carried out using PBMCs or T cells enriched from blood (not recorded which). The receptor was derived from a woman younger than 35 who had recovered from COVID-19. In DNA, the CDR3 is TGCGCCAGCAGCTTAAGGCCTAGCGGGGGCACAGATACGCAGTATTTT. Translated, it gives CASSLRPSGGTDTQYF.